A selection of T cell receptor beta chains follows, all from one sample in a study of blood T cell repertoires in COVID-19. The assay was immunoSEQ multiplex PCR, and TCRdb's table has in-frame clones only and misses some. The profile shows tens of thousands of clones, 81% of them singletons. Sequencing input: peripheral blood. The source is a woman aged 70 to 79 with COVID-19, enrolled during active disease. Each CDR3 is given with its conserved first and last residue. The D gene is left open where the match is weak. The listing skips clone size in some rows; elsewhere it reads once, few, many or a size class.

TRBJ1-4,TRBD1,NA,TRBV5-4,TGTGCCAGCAGCTTGAGGACAGGGAGAAATGAAAAACTGTTTTTT,CASSLRTGRNEKLFF
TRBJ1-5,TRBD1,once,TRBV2,TGTGCCAGCAGTCCACAGGGGTCCAATCAGCCCCAGCATTTT,CASSPQGSNQPQHF
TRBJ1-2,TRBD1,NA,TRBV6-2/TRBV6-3,TGTGCCAGCAGACCTACGGGACAGGGCTATGGCTACACCTTC,CASRPTGQGYGYTF
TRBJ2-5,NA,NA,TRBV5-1,TGCGCCAGCAGCTTGGTCCCAGGGCGGCAAGAGACCCAGTACTTC,CASSLVPGRQETQYF
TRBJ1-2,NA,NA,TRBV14,TGTGCCAGCAGCCATACACCTTTCTATGGCTACACCTTC,CASSHTPFYGYTF
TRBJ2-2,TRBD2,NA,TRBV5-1,TGCGCCAGCAGCTCGTTAAGCGGGATGAACACCGGGGAGCTGTTTTTT,CASSSLSGMNTGELFF
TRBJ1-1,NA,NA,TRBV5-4,TGTGCCAGCAGCGGCGGGACCCACACTGAAGCTTTCTTT,CASSGGTHTEAFF
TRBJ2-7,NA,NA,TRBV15,TGTGCCACCAGCAGAGATGAGTTAGCGTCTTTCTCCTACGAGCAGTACTTC,CATSRDELASFSYEQYF
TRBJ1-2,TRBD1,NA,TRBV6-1,TGTGCCAGCAGTGAAACAGGGGCTAACTATGGCTACACCTTC,CASSETGANYGYTF
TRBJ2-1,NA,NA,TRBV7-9,TGTGCCAGCAGCTTAGACAGGGTCTCCTACAATGAGCAGTTCTTC,CASSLDRVSYNEQFF
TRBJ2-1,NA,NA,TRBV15,TGTGCCACCAGCAGGGGAGACAATGAGCAGTTCTTC,CATSRGDNEQFF
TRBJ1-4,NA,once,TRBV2,TGTGCCAGCAGAGGGGGTAGGGGTGAAAAACTGTTTTTT,CASRGGRGEKLFF
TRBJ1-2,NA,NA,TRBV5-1,TGCGCCAGCAGCTTAGGGGGACCGGATGGCTACACCTTC,CASSLGGPDGYTF
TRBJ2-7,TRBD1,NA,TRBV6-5,TGTGCCAGCAGTTCGGGACAGGGAGGTGAGCAGTACTTC,CASSSGQGGEQYF
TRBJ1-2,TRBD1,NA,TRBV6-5,TGTGCCAGCAGTTACAGACAGGGAGATGGCTACACCTTC,CASSYRQGDGYTF
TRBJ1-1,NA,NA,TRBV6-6,TGTGCCAGCAGTTACCCCCTTCACAGAGACAACACTGAAGCTTTCTTT,CASSYPLHRDNTEAFF
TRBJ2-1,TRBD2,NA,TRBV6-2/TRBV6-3,TGTGCCAGCAGTTATACCTCCCAGCGGGAGGCTTTTGGGGAGCAGTTCTTC,CASSYTSQREAFGEQFF
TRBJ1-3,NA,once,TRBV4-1,TGCGCCAGCAGCCAAGGGGCTACCGGCTCTGGAAACACCATATATTTT,CASSQGATGSGNTIYF
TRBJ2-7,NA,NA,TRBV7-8,TGTGCCAGCAGCCCATCATGGACACGTCGAAACTACGAGCAGTACTTC,CASSPSWTRRNYEQYF
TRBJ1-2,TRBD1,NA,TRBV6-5,TGTGCCAGCAGTCAGGGACAGTCCGCTGGCTACACCTTC,CASSQGQSAGYTF
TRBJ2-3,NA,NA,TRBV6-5,TGTGCCAGCAGTTCCCTGGGGGGAGAAGGCACAGATACGCAGTATTTT,CASSSLGGEGTDTQYF
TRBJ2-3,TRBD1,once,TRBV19,TGTGCCAGTAGTAAAGGACAGGGTCAGGATACGCAGTATTTT,CASSKGQGQDTQYF
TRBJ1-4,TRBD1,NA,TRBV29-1,TGCAGCGTTGTTACAGGGGCCACTAATGAAAAACTGTTTTTT,CSVVTGATNEKLFF
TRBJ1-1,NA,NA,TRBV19,TGTGCCAGTAGTCGAATCCAGGGAATACATATGAACACTGAAGCTTTCTTT,CASSRIQGIHMNTEAFF
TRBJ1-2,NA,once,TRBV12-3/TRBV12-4,TGTGCCAGCAGTTTCGGGCAGGGGAACGGCTACACCTTC,CASSFGQGNGYTF
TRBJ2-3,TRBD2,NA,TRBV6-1,TGTGCCAGCAGTGAAGCCCGGGGGGGCCCGAGCACAGATACGCAGTATTTT,CASSEARGGPSTDTQYF
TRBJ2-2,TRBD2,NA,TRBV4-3,TGCGCCAGCAGCCAAGATTATAGCGGGGGGTACACCGGGGAGCTGTTTTTT,CASSQDYSGGYTGELFF
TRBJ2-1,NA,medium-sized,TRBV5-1,TGCGCCAGCAGCTTTCGGAGCTCCTACAATGAGCAGTTCTTC,CASSFRSSYNEQFF
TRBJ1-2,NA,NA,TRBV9,TGTGCCAGCAGCGTAGGAAGGACAGCGAACTATGGCTACACCTTC,CASSVGRTANYGYTF
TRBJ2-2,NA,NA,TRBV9,TGTGCCAGCAGCTTCCTACTGGACACCGGGGAGCTGTTTTTT,CASSFLLDTGELFF
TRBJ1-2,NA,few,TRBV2,TGTGCCAGTCGGGGGACGTTTAACTATGGCTACACCTTC,CASRGTFNYGYTF
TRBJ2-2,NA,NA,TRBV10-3,TGTGCCATCAGTGAGTCTGGCAGGGGACCCACCGGGGAGCTGTTTTTT,CAISESGRGPTGELFF
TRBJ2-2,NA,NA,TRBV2,TGTGCCAGCAGTGAAACCAGATACACCGGGGAGCTGTTTTTT,CASSETRYTGELFF
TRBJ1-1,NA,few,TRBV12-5,TGTGCTAGTGGGATTCGGTCGAACCCGAACACTGAAGCTTTCTTT,CASGIRSNPNTEAFF
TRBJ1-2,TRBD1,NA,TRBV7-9,TGTGCCAGCAGCTTACCGACAGGGCTCTTTTCTGGCTACACCTTC,CASSLPTGLFSGYTF
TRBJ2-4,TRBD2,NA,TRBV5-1,TGCGCCAGCAGCGTTAGCGGGAGGGCCGCGGGAAACATTCAGTACTTC,CASSVSGRAAGNIQYF
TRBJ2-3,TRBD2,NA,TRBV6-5,TGTGCCAGCAGTTCTCCGGGACTAGCTTCAGATACGCAGTATTTT,CASSSPGLASDTQYF
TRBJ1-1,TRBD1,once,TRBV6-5,TGTGCCAGCAGTTCCACCGTACAGGGGAGAGCTTTCTTT,CASSSTVQGRAFF